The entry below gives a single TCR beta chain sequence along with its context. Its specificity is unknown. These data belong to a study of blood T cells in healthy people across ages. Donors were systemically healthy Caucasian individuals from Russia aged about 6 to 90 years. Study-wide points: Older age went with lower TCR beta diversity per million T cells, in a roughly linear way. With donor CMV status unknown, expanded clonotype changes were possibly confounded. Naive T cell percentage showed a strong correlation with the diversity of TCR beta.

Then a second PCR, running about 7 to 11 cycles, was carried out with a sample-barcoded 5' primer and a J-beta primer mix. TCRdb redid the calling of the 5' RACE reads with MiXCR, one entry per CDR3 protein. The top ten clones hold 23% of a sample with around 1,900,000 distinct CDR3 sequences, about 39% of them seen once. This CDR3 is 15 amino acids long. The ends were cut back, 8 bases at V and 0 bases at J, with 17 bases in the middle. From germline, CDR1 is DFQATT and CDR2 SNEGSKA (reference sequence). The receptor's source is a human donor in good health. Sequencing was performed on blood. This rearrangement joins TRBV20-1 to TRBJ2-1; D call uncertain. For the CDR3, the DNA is TGCAGTACCTCTAGTCTACGGAGCTCCTACAATGAGCAGTTCTTC. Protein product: CSTSSLRSSYNEQFF.